The TCR beta chain under discussion was sequenced for a study of blood T cell repertoires in COVID-19. Sequencing used immunoSEQ multiplex PCR; TCRdb keeps in-frame clones, though not all of them. Among 190,000 or so clones listed, more than 70% were seen once. Clinical histories supplied by participants themselves formed the basis of cohort assignment. The sequenced sample was PBMCs or T cells enriched from blood (not recorded which). This clonotype originated in a woman aged 18-35 years who had recovered from COVID-19.

The CDR3 bases are TGTGCCAGCACCGGGGACAGGGTCACTGAAGCTTTCTTT. It translates to CASTGDRVTEAFF. The V and J genes are TRBV2 and TRBJ1-1, with 9 positions matching TRBD1. This CDR3 region has 13 residues. CDR1 and CDR2 from the germline V gene are SNHLY and FYNNEI. J gave up 4 bases and V 7 bases, and 4 bases lay outside the gene matches.